This T cell receptor beta chain is drawn from a study of CD39 and CD103 CD8 tumor-infiltrating T cells (dated by TCRdb to the late 2010s). Turning to the overall study: An HPV-positive HNSCC, an HPV-negative HNSCC, an ovarian cancer and a melanoma patient were represented in the repertoire comparisons shown. Repertoires of CD8 TIL subsets defined by CD103 and CD39 were compared with peripheral memory CD8 T cells by TCRbeta CDR3 deep sequencing.

At the time samples were collected, the patients were not on therapy, although their prior treatments varied from chemotherapy, radiotherapy, surgery and immunotherapy to none at all. Thawed cells were enriched for T lymphocytes with a negative-selection kit, adding EpCAM beads for tumor-infiltrating lymphocytes. Memory CD8 T cells were sorted as CD8+CD4-CD45RA- cells regardless of CCR7 expression. Before analysis, peripheral blood mononuclear cells were separated on a Ficoll-Paque PLUS gradient and then cryopreserved. Populations were sorted on a FACSAria II to 99% purity, and cell pellets were frozen without culture for TCR sequencing. For each subset, between about 9,500 and 110,000 sorted cells were used for genomic DNA extraction with the DNeasy Blood and Tissue Kit. The immunoSEQ service sequenced and mapped the TCRbeta V-J or V-D-J regions, with coverage above 8x for each sample. The paper's data handling went like this. The analysis included only productive rearrangements exported from the immunoSEQ Analyzer platform, and clonality was assessed using the 500 most abundant clones. Repertoire overlap between populations was quantified with the Morisita-Horn similarity index and the Jaccard index. Morisita-Horn similarity between CD8 T-cell subset TCR repertoires was measured in a handful of cancer patients. Not all clones reach the TCRdb copy of this immuneACCESS table, which keeps in-frame sequences only. Checked studies attribute under half of the gap to unresolved V genes and leave the rest unexplained. D and trimming come from the DNA, and the V and J calls and clone size come from that table. The sample table shows around 4,900 clones, and under 80% are seen once. Less than 15% of the sample comes from the top ten.

The full study reports these points: DP CD8 TILs appeared to be more oligoclonal than DN and SP CD8 TILs and blood memory CD8 T cells, with roughly 55-90% covered by the top 30 clonotypes. Clonotypes from DP TILs were seldom detected in blood or uninvolved lymph node, while clonotypes from DN TILs overlapped to a large extent with peripheral memory CD8 repertoires.

Concerning this clone: The specificity of this receptor is unknown. No base-level quality is on record; no much larger clone is a single base apart.

The CDR3 starts with the cysteine, ends with the phenylalanine, and has 16 residues. Of all the DNA, just the CDR3 is kept, 48 bases in frame from base 1. Sequences LNHDA (CDR1) and SQIVND (CDR2) are obtained from the germline V gene (reference sequence). Compared with germline, V lacks 7 bases and J lacks 7 bases; bases without a gene match: 14. The receptor's source is a human donor with head and neck squamous cell carcinoma. The sample was CD8+ T cells sorted from blood. The cell subset or site label of this sample denotes: total memory CD8 T cells (CD45RA-CCR7+/-) from blood or uninvolved lymph node. Here the chain combines TRBV19 and TRBJ1-4, with TRBD1 matching 8 junction bases. The sequenced DNA: TGTGCCAGTACCCAATTAGGGGGACAGGAGGGTGAAAAACTGTTTTTT. The encoded protein is CASTQLGGQEGEKLFF.